Each of the 7 T cell receptor beta chains below was sequenced from the same sample in a study of OX40 agonist ivuxolimab in advanced cancers. The assay was immunoSEQ multiplex PCR, and TCRdb's table has in-frame clones only and misses some. In the table there are tens of thousands of clones, roughly 76% of which are singletons. Here the sequenced sample was CD4+ or CD8+ T cells sorted from blood, taken in a trial of the OX40 agonist ivuxolimab. Every receptor here comes from an adult with an advanced solid tumor such as melanoma, head and neck, liver or kidney cancer.

V and J are TRBV6-1 and TRBJ2-5; maybe TRBD1 (5 bases). Germline V gene lookup returns CDR1 MNHNS and CDR2 SASEGT. Trimming removed 3 bases at V and 0 bases at J, with 17 bases between. This CDR3 is built from 17 residues. The chain's CDR3 is CASSESWKGSYQETQYF. The CDR3 DNA reads as TGTGCCAGCAGTGAGAGTTGGAAGGGGTCGTACCAAGAGACCCAGTACTTC.

This clone has just one count. The chain recombines TRBV18 with TRBJ2-3; the match to TRBD2 covers 8 bases. Trimming at V came to 1 base and at J to 3 bases, leaving 3 bases not matched to a gene. Germline V gives CDR1 KGHSH, CDR2 LQKENI. This CDR3 has 15 residues. In nucleotides, the CDR3 is TGTGCCAGCTCACCACAAGGGACTAGGACAGATACGCAGTATTTT. It codes for CASSPQGTRTDTQYF.

V and J are TRBV7-3 and TRBJ2-5, with D possibly TRBD1 on 5 matching bases. The V gene's germline CDR1 is SGHTA and CDR2 FQGTGA. This CDR3 is built from 13 residues. Trimming took 4 bases from V and 6 from J, leaving 12 bases between them. The CDR3 loop is CASSSSGLQTQYF. The CDR3 DNA is TGTGCCAGCAGCTCATCAGGGCTTCAGACCCAGTACTTC.

V usage is TRBV28 and J usage is TRBJ1-1, with D possibly matching TRBD1 (5 bases). V was clipped by 3 bases and J by 1 base, with 21 bases between them. Germline V lookup: CDR1 MDHEN, CDR2 SYDVKM. The CDR3 is 18 amino acids. CDR3 amino acids: CASSFDLGHLRGNTEAFF. In nucleotides, the CDR3 is TGTGCCAGCAGTTTTGATCTCGGACACCTTAGGGGGAACACTGAAGCTTTCTTT.

V and J are TRBV5-5 and TRBJ1-1; 7 bases fit TRBD1. Trimming removed 1 base from V and 5 bases from J; junction bases left unmatched: 11. The length of the CDR3 is 16 residues. Germline values: CDR1 SGHKS, CDR2 YYEKEE (reference sequence). The CDR3 bases are TGTGCCAGCAGCTTGATGGCAGGGGGGCCCGGGACTGAAGCTTTCTTT. It encodes CASSLMAGGPGTEAFF.

The V call is TRBV6-1, the J call TRBJ1-2; the D gene is possibly TRBD1 (6 bases). Trimming removed 1 base from V and 8 bases from J, with 14 bases in between. From germline, CDR1 is MNHNS and CDR2 SASEGT. The CDR3 covers 14 residues. DNA of the CDR3: TGTGCCAGCAGTGAAGGGCAGGGGCTAACGGGCTACACCTTC. Translation: CASSEGQGLTGYTF.

A few counts support this clone. V is TRBV2 and J is TRBJ2-3, with 7 bases matching TRBD1. Germline assignment: CDR1 SNHLY and CDR2 FYNNEI. This CDR3 has 13 residues. The J segment lost 3 bases and the V segment lost 5 bases, leaving 2 bases of the junction unmatched. The CDR3 nucleotides are TGTGCCAGCAGTAGACAGGGTACAGATACGCAGTATTTT. It specifies CASSRQGTDTQYF. The full variable domain, completed using reference TRBV2 and TRBJ2-3, is EPEVTQTPSHQVTQMGQEVILRCVPISNHLYFYWYRQILGQKVEFLVSFYNNEISEKSEIFDDQFSVERPDGSNFTLKIRSTKLEDSAMYFCASSRQGTDTQYFGPGTRLTVL.